This T cell receptor beta chain originates from a study of blood T cell repertoires in COVID-19. The overall study: There were acute and convalescent COVID-19 samples, and they came from the United States, Italy and Spain. Sources were T cells, B-cell-depleted T cells, or PBMCs; the material itself was cDNA or gDNA.

Seattle's enrolled individuals joined amid active infection and were then monitored longitudinally. In the source study's methods: Estimated nucleated cell counts came from reference gene primer amplification. Method: immunoSEQ multiplex PCR; TCRdb's copy keeps in-frame clones and lacks some. D and trimming were read from the DNA, whereas the V and J calls and clone size are those reported in that table. Of 200,000 to 250,000 clones in the sample, under 85% were seen once. Germline V gene sequence: CDR1 LNHDA, CDR2 SQIVND (reference sequence). The CDR3 is made up of 14 amino acids. Trimming stripped 5 bases from V and 7 bases from J, with 12 bases between.

This TCR came from a woman between 25 and 40 years old with COVID-19, enrolled during active disease. The chain links TRBV19 to TRBJ1-6; a weak D match, TRBD1 (5 bases). Material for sequencing was peripheral blood. The CDR3, as DNA: TGTGCCAGTAGTTCGACTGGGGGGAATTCACCCCTCCACTTT. The encoded protein is CASSSTGGNSPLHF.